This is a list of T cell receptor beta chains from one sample in a study of cytomegalovirus exposure and HLA in healthy donors. TCRdb keeps only in-frame clones here, not all; method: immunoSEQ multiplex PCR. Of 68,000 or so clones in the sample, 96% are singletons; the top ten hold around 2.5%. Material: PBMCs. The receptor source for this set is a man aged 18 to 29 in good health and CMV-seronegative. Each CDR3 is given with its conserved first and last residue. The listing skips clone size in some rows; elsewhere it reads once, few, many or a size class.

j_gene: TRBJ1-2; abundance: -; v_gene: TRBV19; CDR3aa: CASSISSESYGYTF
j_gene: TRBJ2-7; abundance: -; v_gene: TRBV5-1; CDR3aa: CASSFNTANSYEQYF
j_gene: TRBJ2-3; abundance: few; v_gene: TRBV30; CDR3aa: CAWRPGSADTQYF
j_gene: TRBJ1-1; abundance: -; v_gene: TRBV12-2; CDR3aa: CASRLAPVGQNTEAFF
j_gene: TRBJ1-3; abundance: -; v_gene: TRBV4-1; CDR3aa: CASSRVSSSGNTIYF
j_gene: TRBJ2-7; abundance: -; v_gene: TRBV7-9; CDR3aa: CASSVLQGATYEQYF
j_gene: TRBJ1-3; abundance: -; v_gene: TRBV29-1; CDR3aa: CSVPGQFFSSSGNTIYF
j_gene: TRBJ1-4; abundance: -; v_gene: TRBV9; CDR3aa: CASSLGDRPDEKLFF
j_gene: TRBJ1-5; abundance: -; v_gene: TRBV6-6; CDR3aa: CASSSTGGEGQPQHF
j_gene: TRBJ2-1; abundance: -; v_gene: TRBV29-1; CDR3aa: CSVEDRSGSLPYNEQFF
j_gene: TRBJ1-3; abundance: -; v_gene: TRBV30; CDR3aa: CGAGGNSGNTIYF
j_gene: TRBJ1-1; abundance: -; v_gene: TRBV28; CDR3aa: CASSPRPTFQRAFF
j_gene: TRBJ2-5; abundance: -; v_gene: TRBV27; CDR3aa: CASRGQQETQYF
j_gene: TRBJ1-2; abundance: -; v_gene: TRBV9; CDR3aa: CASSRQGNYGYTF
j_gene: TRBJ2-7; abundance: -; v_gene: TRBV28; CDR3aa: CASSFLGGAESYEQYF
j_gene: TRBJ2-2; abundance: -; v_gene: TRBV27; CDR3aa: CASRPGQGFGELFF
j_gene: TRBJ1-4; abundance: -; v_gene: TRBV27; CDR3aa: CASRTNVGGNEKLFF
j_gene: TRBJ1-1; abundance: -; v_gene: TRBV5-1; CDR3aa: CASTRVGRDPNTEAFF
j_gene: TRBJ1-4; abundance: -; v_gene: TRBV4-2; CDR3aa: CASSQQQGAGPLANEKLFF
j_gene: TRBJ1-5; abundance: -; v_gene: TRBV19; CDR3aa: CASSINFGTGWNQPQHF
j_gene: TRBJ2-1; abundance: once; v_gene: TRBV29-1; CDR3aa: CSVVSWEAGPSSYNEQFF
j_gene: TRBJ2-7; abundance: -; v_gene: TRBV7-9; CDR3aa: CASSPRGGHITYEQYF
j_gene: TRBJ2-7; abundance: -; v_gene: TRBV19; CDR3aa: CASSDGDNYEQYF
j_gene: TRBJ1-2; abundance: -; v_gene: TRBV7-9; CDR3aa: CASSILEGSGGYTF
j_gene: TRBJ1-5; abundance: -; v_gene: TRBV7-3; CDR3aa: CASSTREDEQPQHF
j_gene: TRBJ1-2; abundance: -; v_gene: TRBV28; CDR3aa: CASSLNVGQRDYGYTF
j_gene: TRBJ1-2; abundance: -; v_gene: TRBV6-5; CDR3aa: CASKEGINYGYTF
j_gene: TRBJ2-5; abundance: -; v_gene: TRBV30; CDR3aa: CAWKGTGAKTQYF
j_gene: TRBJ1-5; abundance: -; v_gene: TRBV4-1; CDR3aa: CASSQVPGGFGQPQHF
j_gene: TRBJ2-7; abundance: -; v_gene: TRBV6-1; CDR3aa: CASSVDSYEQYF
j_gene: TRBJ2-1; abundance: -; v_gene: TRBV5-6; CDR3aa: CASRPTGTTYNEQFF
j_gene: TRBJ1-1; abundance: -; v_gene: TRBV5-1; CDR3aa: CASSLVSQNTEAFF
j_gene: TRBJ2-1; abundance: once; v_gene: TRBV2; CDR3aa: CARGTSGDYNEQFF
j_gene: TRBJ2-3; abundance: -; v_gene: TRBV7-3; CDR3aa: CASSLTPGGTQYF